The 29 T cell receptor beta chains given below trace back to one sample, sequenced in a study of T cell responses to AZD1222 COVID-19 vaccine. Using immunoSEQ multiplex PCR, the repertoire was profiled, and TCRdb retains in-frame clones only, with some absent. The sample yields 45,000 to 65,000 clones, roughly 90% seen once. The sample was peripheral blood, taken 28 days after the second AZD1222 dose. The receptor source for this set is an adult who received the AZD1222 COVID-19 vaccine.

The chain links TRBV5-4 to TRBJ2-3, with D perhaps given as TRBD1 or TRBD2 (7 bases each). Germline V gene sequence: CDR1 SGHNT, CDR2 YYREEE (reference sequence). V dropped 5 bases and J dropped 2 bases, with 21 bases sitting between them. The CDR3 is made up of 17 amino acids. The CDR3 protein is CASSGGGSGTATDTQYF. The CDR3 nucleotides are TGTGCCAGCAGTGGAGGGGGAAGCGGGACAGCCACAGATACGCAGTATTTT.

The chain employs TRBV19 and TRBJ2-7, with D hard to call. With 3 bases removed from V and 2 bases from J, the gap between germline ends came to 14 bases. Germline V gene sequence: CDR1 LNHDA, CDR2 SQIVND (reference sequence). The CDR3 is made up of 15 amino acids. The CDR3 bases are TGTGCCAGTAGTATTTCAGTCGAAGCGCCCTACGAGCAGTACTTC. It specifies CASSISVEAPYEQYF.

The V gene is TRBV7-8, the J gene TRBJ1-3; D call uncertain. Germline V CDR1 and CDR2: SGHVS, FQNEAQ. V gave up 5 bases and J gave up 4 bases, with 12 bases separating them. The length of the CDR3 is 14 residues. CDR3 in amino acids: CASSASVGGNTIYF. CDR3 DNA: TGTGCCAGCAGCGCCTCGGTAGGGGGAAACACCATATATTTT.

The chain carries TRBV29-1 and TRBJ2-1; D may be TRBD2 (6 bases). Germline V gene sequence: CDR1 SQVTM, CDR2 ANQGSEA. This CDR3 contains 13 residues. V lost 3 bases, J lost 5 bases, and 11 bases lay in between. The CDR3 DNA reads TGCAGCGTTGAGGCTAGCGTCGACAATGAGCAGTTCTTC. Translating gives CSVEASVDNEQFF.

J is TRBJ1-5 and V is TRBV6-5, with a weak D call TRBD1 (6 bases). With 2 bases removed from V and 3 bases from J, the gap between germline ends came to 11 bases. The CDR3 is 15 amino acids. The germline V gene encodes CDR1 MNHEY and CDR2 SVGAGI. CDR3 coding DNA: TGTGCCAGCAGTTACCAGGGGCTCCCCAATCAGCCCCAGCATTTT. Protein product: CASSYQGLPNQPQHF.

The chain combines TRBV3-1 (or the pseudogene TRBV3-2) with TRBJ1-2; the match to TRBD1 covers 7 bases. In germline, CDR1 is LGHDT, CDR2 YNNKEL (reference sequence). With V trimmed by 6 bases and J by 8 bases, 3 bases remained unmatched. This CDR3 is 11 amino acids long. The CDR3 is CASRQGTGYTF. DNA for the CDR3: TGTGCCAGCAGACAGGGGACGGGCTACACCTTC.

This chain uses TRBV7-8 with TRBJ2-1; perhaps TRBD1 as D (7 bases). The CDR3 is 17 residues long. V was pared by 5 bases and J by 4 bases, with 21 bases between. The germline V gene has CDR1 SGHVS and CDR2 FQNEAQ. CDR3 sequence reads: CASSPLRGTSDYNEQFF. The CDR3, as DNA: TGTGCCAGCAGCCCCCTCAGGGGGACTTCTGATTACAATGAGCAGTTCTTC.

This chain's CDR3 is CASGLVIVLEGTGVPGLHYEQYF. In DNA form, the CDR3 reads TGTGCTAGTGGTTTGGTAATAGTTCTCGAGGGGACAGGGGTCCCCGGATTACACTACGAGCAGTACTTC. The chain couples TRBV12-5 to TRBJ2-7; 10 nucleotides match TRBD1. Germline V gene data show CDR1 as LGHNT and CDR2 as FRNRAP. After removal of 0 bases from V and 3 bases from J, the junction contained 26 bases not matched to a gene. The CDR3 extends over 23 amino acids.

V usage is TRBV29-1 and J usage is TRBJ1-2; 7 bases fit TRBD1. The germline V gene encodes CDR1 SQVTM and CDR2 ANQGSEA. The CDR3 has 15 amino acids. V gave up 6 bases and J gave up 6 bases; unmatched junction bases: 16. CDR3 DNA sequence: TGCAGCGTAGCCCAAGACAGGGCTTCTGGGGATGGCTACACCTTC. The encoded protein is CSVAQDRASGDGYTF.

The V and J genes are TRBV4-2 and TRBJ2-3; no reliable D call. CDR1 is LGHNA and CDR2 is YNFKEQ in the germline V gene. Trimming stripped 0 bases from V and 4 bases from J, with 5 bases between. The length of the CDR3 is 13 residues. The DNA of the CDR3 is TGTGCCAGCAGCCAAGATCTCCCAGATACGCAGTATTTT. Amino acids: CASSQDLPDTQYF.

The chain uses TRBV28 and TRBJ2-4; D unresolved. Between the trimmed V and J ends, which lost 7 bases and 0 bases, there was a span of 10 bases. Germline CDR1 and CDR2: MDHEN and SYDVKM. The CDR3 extends over 14 amino acids. This CDR3 is CASNERLAKNIQYF. The DNA of the CDR3 is TGTGCCAGCAATGAGAGGCTAGCCAAAAACATTCAGTACTTC.

The CDR3 protein is CAWSPNLGQPQHF. The CDR3 nucleotides read TGTGCCTGGAGTCCCAACCTGGGACAGCCCCAGCATTTT. This sequence joins TRBV30 and TRBJ1-5; no definite D call. This CDR3 spans 13 amino acids. Germline loops: CDR1 GTSNPN, CDR2 SVGIG (reference sequence). Trimming cost V 2 bases and J 7 bases, with 12 bases left between them.

The chain has TRBV10-3 and TRBJ2-1, with no clear D. Germline CDR1 and CDR2: ENHRY and SYGVKD. V dropped 0 bases and J dropped 6 bases, with 9 bases sitting between them. This CDR3 comprises 14 residues. Here the CDR3 reads CAISESGPPNEQFF. CDR3 nucleotide sequence: TGTGCCATCAGTGAGTCTGGCCCGCCCAATGAGCAGTTCTTC.

V gene TRBV25-1 combines with J gene TRBJ1-1; no reliable D call. The V gene's germline CDR1 is MGHDK and CDR2 SYGVNS. There are 13 residues in the CDR3. Trimming removed 5 bases from V and 2 bases from J, with 9 bases in between. The CDR3 sequence: CASSRRSNTEAFF. Written as DNA, the CDR3 is TGTGCCAGCAGTCGGAGGAGTAACACTGAAGCTTTCTTT.

This clone was counted between two and nine times. The chain links TRBV28 to TRBJ2-7; no clear D. The CDR3 is 12 amino acids. Germline V lookup: CDR1 MDHEN, CDR2 SYDVKM. V was pared by 2 bases and J by 3 bases, with 5 bases between. The CDR3 here is CASSLSYYEQYF. DNA of the CDR3: TGTGCCAGCAGTTTAAGTTACTACGAGCAGTACTTC. Variable domain in full (rest from reference TRBV28 and TRBJ2-7): DVKVTQSSRYLVKRTGEKVFLECVQDMDHENMFWYRQDPGLGLRLIYFSYDVKMKEKGDIPEGYSVSREKKERFSLILESASTNQTSMYLCASSLSYYEQYFGPGTRLTVT.

CDR3 sequence reads: CASFQGPPQETQYF. CDR3 DNA: TGTGCCAGCTTCCAGGGTCCCCCCCAAGAGACCCAGTACTTC. This sequence joins TRBV7-8 and TRBJ2-5; a weak D match, TRBD1 (5 bases). The CDR3 runs 14 residues. V lost 8 bases, J lost 1 base, and 14 bases lay in between. CDR1 SGHVS and CDR2 FQNEAQ come from the germline V gene.

This clone appeared a few times. This sequence joins TRBV9 and TRBJ2-7, with D uncertain. There are 15 residues in the CDR3. Trimming left V 0 bases short and J 5 bases short, with 15 bases between. Germline V gives CDR1 SGDLS, CDR2 YYNGEE. CDR3 nucleotide sequence: TGTGCCAGCAGCGTAGTCCCACGGGCGGTCGACGAGCAGTACTTC. It specifies CASSVVPRAVDEQYF.

V usage is TRBV10-3 and J usage is TRBJ2-3; 11 bases line up with TRBD2. The CDR3 is 17 residues long. Germline trimming cut 4 bases from V and 0 bases from J; bases unmatched to any gene: 6. Germline V gene data show CDR1 as ENHRY and CDR2 as SYGVKD. The CDR3: CAISAGWTSGSTDTQYF. Here the CDR3 DNA reads TGTGCCATCAGTGCGGGATGGACTAGCGGGAGCACAGATACGCAGTATTTT.

A note on this clone: Other nucleotide sequences in the sample specify the same CDR3. V gene TRBV10-2 combines with J gene TRBJ1-5; D may be TRBD1 (6 bases). V was cut by 7 bases and J by 3 bases, with 10 bases left in between. The CDR3 sequence is 13 residues long. The germline CDR1 and CDR2 sequences are WSHSY and SAAADI. CDR3 nucleotide sequence: TGCGCCAGCAAGGACAGCTCCAATCAGCCCCAGCATTTT. This gives the protein CASKDSSNQPQHF.

The chain employs TRBV12-3 or TRBV12-4 and TRBJ2-7, with 7 positions matching TRBD2. With 3 bases clipped from V and 6 bases from J, the junction kept 5 bases outside the gene matches. There are 13 residues in the CDR3. The CDR3 protein is CASSLKGEGEQYF. CDR3 coding DNA: TGTGCCAGCAGTTTGAAAGGGGAGGGCGAGCAGTACTTC.

The V and J genes are TRBV19 and TRBJ1-5; no clear D. V was trimmed by 6 bases and J by 2 bases, leaving 11 bases between them. The CDR3 has 14 amino acids. Germline V gene data show CDR1 as LNHDA and CDR2 as SQIVND (reference sequence). DNA for the CDR3: TGTGCCAGTAGCCAACGACGGGGCAATCAGCCCCAGCATTTT. It translates to CASSQRRGNQPQHF.

The chain is built from TRBV6-5 and TRBJ1-5; maybe TRBD1 (5 bases). Trimming shortened V by 2 bases and J by 2 bases, and 10 bases separated the two germline ends. Germline V CDR1 and CDR2: MNHEY, SVGAGI. The CDR3 loop spans 15 amino acids. The CDR3 here is CASSYGGDGNQPQHF. The CDR3 nucleotides read TGTGCCAGCAGTTACGGGGGGGATGGCAATCAGCCCCAGCATTTT.

The chain is built from TRBV19 and TRBJ1-5; 8 bases map to TRBD1. The CDR3 has 15 residues. Germline V CDR1 and CDR2: LNHDA, SQIVND (reference sequence). V shed 7 bases and J 4 bases; nucleotides not matched to a gene: 9. The chain's CDR3 is CASKGGDRTNQPQHF. CDR3 DNA: TGTGCCAGTAAAGGGGGGGACAGGACAAATCAGCCCCAGCATTTT.

The CDR3 sequence is CASSSQWDEQFF. The CDR3 bases are TGTGCCAGCAGCTCACAGTGGGATGAGCAGTTCTTC. The chain combines TRBV5-6 with TRBJ2-1; no clear D gene. The CDR3 is 12 residues long. CDR1 and CDR2 from the germline V gene are SGHDT and YYEEEE. V shed 3 bases and J shed 8 bases, with 9 bases lying between them. Drawing the rest from reference TRBV5-6 and TRBJ2-1, the complete variable domain is DAGVTQSPTHLIKTRGQQVTLRCSPKSGHDTVSWYQQALGQGPQFIFQYYEEEERQRGNFPDRFSGHQFPNYSSELNVNALLLGDSALYLCASSSQWDEQFFGPGTRLTVL.

This clone has more than one count but fewer than ten. The rearrangement links TRBV28 to TRBJ1-1, with D possibly matching TRBD1 (5 bases). Germline V CDR1 and CDR2: MDHEN, SYDVKM. The CDR3 loop spans 14 amino acids. V was clipped by 7 bases and J by 4 bases, with 16 bases between them. CDR3 protein: CASTNRRPGTEAFF. The CDR3 DNA is TGTGCCAGCACAAACAGGAGACCGGGCACTGAAGCTTTCTTT.

The CDR3 DNA sequence: TGTGCCAGCAGCCGGGTCAAGGGATACGAGCAGTACTTC. Amino acid sequence: CASSRVKGYEQYF. The chain combines TRBV3-1 (or the pseudogene TRBV3-2) with TRBJ2-7, with D hard to call. V was clipped by 4 bases and J by 4 bases, with 11 bases between them. This CDR3 comprises 13 residues. Germline V gene sequence: CDR1 LGHDT, CDR2 YNNKEL (reference sequence).

CDR3 sequence reads: CAWSVTGRNFGSNEQFF. Written as DNA, the CDR3 is TGTGCCTGGAGTGTAACCGGCCGAAACTTCGGGTCCAATGAGCAGTTCTTC. V gene TRBV30 combines with J gene TRBJ2-1; D unclear. The germline CDR1 and CDR2 sequences are GTSNPN and SVGIG (reference sequence). The CDR3 is made up of 17 amino acids. The germline V and J ends were trimmed by 0 bases and 6 bases, with 21 bases remaining between them. Combining the CDR3 with reference TRBV30 and TRBJ2-1 gives the whole variable domain SQTIHQWPATLVQPVGSPLSLECTVEGTSNPNLYWYRQAAGRGLQLLFYSVGIGQISSEVPQNLSASRPQDRQFILSSKKLLLSDSGFYLCAWSVTGRNFGSNEQFFGPGTRLTVL.

The V and J genes are TRBV9 and TRBJ2-7; weak D call: TRBD2 (6 bases). Germline V gene lookup returns CDR1 SGDLS and CDR2 YYNGEE. V shed 0 bases and J shed 7 bases, with 11 bases lying between them. This CDR3 spans 13 amino acids. CDR3 sequence reads: CASSVEAGGEQYF. Here the CDR3 DNA reads TGTGCCAGCAGCGTAGAGGCCGGAGGGGAGCAGTACTTC.

The chain employs TRBV28 and TRBJ2-1, with TRBD2 identical over 11 bases. The CDR3 is made up of 14 amino acids. Germline CDR1 and CDR2: MDHEN and SYDVKM. V gave up 5 bases and J gave up 12 bases; unmatched junction bases: 9. CDR3 nucleotide sequence: TGTGCCAGCAGTATCTCGACTAGCGGGACGTGGCAGTTCTTC. Protein sequence: CASSISTSGTWQFF.